The table lists the clone carrying this TCR beta chain with a few counts. TCRdb re-analysed the RT-PCR reads in MiXCR, keeping a single row per CDR3 protein. The sample records under 850,000 distinct CDR3 sequences, 15% to 20% being singletons. The sample comes from a study of response to subunit inactivated influenza vaccine. This CDR3 has 13 residues. Between the trimmed V and J ends, which lost 6 bases and 7 bases, there was a span of 13 bases. The V gene's germline CDR1 is LNHNV and CDR2 YYDKDF (reference sequence). The receptor comes from a man between 45 and 60 years old who received an inactivated influenza vaccine. This chain links TRBV15 with TRBJ1-5; unclear D gene. The source was PBMCs from blood, collected 5 to 6 days after vaccination. CDR3 DNA sequence: TGTGCCACCAGGTACGGGGTCGGGCAGCCCCAGCATTTT. It translates to CATRYGVGQPQHF.